This T cell receptor (beta chain) was found in a study of blood T cell repertoires in COVID-19. Libraries were prepared by immunoSEQ multiplex PCR; TCRdb keeps only in-frame clonotypes and omits some of them. This sample has about 40,000 clones, with over 80% found just once. This clonotype originated in a woman in her seventies with acute or convalescent COVID-19. The sample consisted of peripheral blood.

The CDR3 is CASSMAGVGTEAFF. For the CDR3, the DNA is TGTGCCAGTAGTATGGCGGGGGTCGGCACTGAAGCTTTCTTT. This rearrangement joins TRBV19 to TRBJ1-1; TRBD1 is a possible D gene (5 bases). V was shortened by 3 bases and J by 4 bases, with 12 bases between the two germline ends. CDR1 and CDR2 from the germline V gene are LNHDA and SQIVND (reference sequence). The CDR3 length is 14 residues.